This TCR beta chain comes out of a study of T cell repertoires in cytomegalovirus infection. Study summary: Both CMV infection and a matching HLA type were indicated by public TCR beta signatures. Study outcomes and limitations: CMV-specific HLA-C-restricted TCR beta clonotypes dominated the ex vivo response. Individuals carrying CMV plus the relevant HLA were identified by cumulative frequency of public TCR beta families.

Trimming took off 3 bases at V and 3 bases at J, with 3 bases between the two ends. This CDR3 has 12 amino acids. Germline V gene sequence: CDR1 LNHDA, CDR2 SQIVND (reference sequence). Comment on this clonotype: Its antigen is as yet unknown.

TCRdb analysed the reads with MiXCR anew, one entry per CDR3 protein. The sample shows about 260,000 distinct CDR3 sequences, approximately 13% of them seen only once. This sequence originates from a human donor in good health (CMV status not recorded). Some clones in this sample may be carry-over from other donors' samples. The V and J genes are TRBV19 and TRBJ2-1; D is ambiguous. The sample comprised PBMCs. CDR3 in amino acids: CASSMNYNEQFF. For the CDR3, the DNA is TGTGCCAGTAGTATGAACTACAATGAGCAGTTCTTC.